These 7 T cell receptor beta chains were all obtained from the same sample, sequenced in a study of blood T cell repertoires in COVID-19. The method was immunoSEQ multiplex PCR; TCRdb's version includes in-frame clones alone and lacks a portion of them. The repertoire has some 200,000 clones, under 85% of them found once; the top ten carry over 1%. Material: peripheral blood. All receptors come from a woman aged 30 to 39 with COVID-19, enrolled during active disease.

This rearrangement joins TRBV18 to TRBJ1-4; TRBD1 is a possible D gene (6 bases). The length of the CDR3 is 17 residues. CDR1 and CDR2 from the germline V gene are KGHSH and LQKENI. V was pared by 3 bases and J by 0 bases, with 14 bases between. The DNA for the CDR3 is TGTGCCAGCTCACCCCCCCCACAGGGACCAACTAATGAAAAACTGTTTTTT. Protein: CASSPPPQGPTNEKLFF.

The chain uses TRBV19 and TRBJ2-3, with D unresolved. Trimming pared 5 bases from V and 2 bases from J, leaving 5 bases between. Germline CDR1 and CDR2: LNHDA and SQIVND (reference sequence). The CDR3 is 12 residues long. CDR3 nucleotide sequence: TGTGCCAGTAGTTTCCTCACAGATACGCAGTATTTT. Encoded protein: CASSFLTDTQYF.

The chain combines TRBV5-4 with TRBJ2-6; 10 nucleotides agree with TRBD1. The CDR3 has 17 amino acids. The J segment lost 4 bases and the V segment lost 4 bases, leaving 8 bases of the junction unmatched. The germline CDR1 and CDR2 sequences are SGHNT and YYREEE (reference sequence). CDR3 sequence (DNA): TGTGCCAGCAGCCACCTGGACAGGGGGAGAGGGGCCAACGTCCTGACTTTC. Amino acids: CASSHLDRGRGANVLTF.

This clone was seen once. The chain joins TRBV3-1 (or the pseudogene TRBV3-2) to TRBJ2-4; D perhaps matches TRBD2 (7 bases). V was trimmed by 1 base and J by 1 base, leaving 17 bases between them. Per the germline V gene, CDR1 is LGHDT and CDR2 is YNNKEL (reference sequence). This CDR3 is 18 amino acids long. CDR3 protein: CASSQAWGTTGAKNIQYF. CDR3 sequence (DNA): TGTGCCAGCAGCCAAGCTTGGGGGACTACAGGGGCCAAAAACATTCAGTACTTC.

This clone was seen only once. V usage is TRBV4-3 and J usage is TRBJ2-3, with 10 bases fitting TRBD1. This CDR3 has 16 residues. J was trimmed by 6 bases and V by 0 bases; bases with no gene match: 6. Germline-derived CDR1 and CDR2 are LGHNA and YSLEER. For the CDR3, the DNA is TGCGCCAGCAGCCAAGATGGACAGGGGGATAGGGATACGCAGTATTTT. Its protein is CASSQDGQGDRDTQYF.

The chain has TRBV28 and TRBJ2-7; the match to TRBD1 covers 7 bases. CDR1 and CDR2 from the germline V gene are MDHEN and SYDVKM. Trimming cost V 8 bases and J 3 bases; bases outside gene matches: 10. This CDR3 region has 14 residues. The chain's CDR3 is CASRSPGQSYEQYF. The CDR3 nucleotides are TGTGCCAGCCGTTCCCCGGGACAGAGCTACGAGCAGTACTTC.

The chain couples TRBV4-1 to TRBJ2-3; D not resolved. Trimming stripped 1 base from V and 2 bases from J, with 13 bases between. The CDR3 covers 16 residues. Germline V gives CDR1 MGHRA, CDR2 YSYEKL. CDR3 DNA: TGCGCCAGCAGCCAAGTTGACTTAGTTGCCACAGATACGCAGTATTTT. Protein: CASSQVDLVATDTQYF.